One sample yielded the 24 T cell receptor beta chains listed below, sequenced in a study of cytomegalovirus exposure and HLA in healthy donors. Measured with immunoSEQ multiplex PCR; TCRdb has only the in-frame clones, and not every one. This sample has some 65,000 clones, with roughly 96% found just once. Sequences were obtained from PBMCs. Source of these receptors: a young man in good health and CMV-seronegative.

This chain connects TRBV30 to TRBJ2-3; 10 bases align to TRBD2. V was clipped by 0 bases and J by 0 bases; unmatched bases: 6. The V gene's germline CDR1 is GTSNPN and CDR2 SVGIG (reference sequence). The CDR3 extends over 17 amino acids. As DNA, the CDR3 is TGTGCCTGGAGTGTATATTGGACTAGCGGAAGCACAGATACGCAGTATTTT. Residues: CAWSVYWTSGSTDTQYF.

A single count supports this clone. V gene TRBV27 combines with J gene TRBJ1-2; TRBD1 might be the D (6 bases). This CDR3 has 14 amino acids. Trimming shortened V by 4 bases and J by 4 bases, and 13 bases separated the two germline ends. CDR1 is MNHEY, CDR2 SMNVEV, per germline (reference sequence). The CDR3 spells CASSSPRGSYGYTF. In DNA, the CDR3 is TGTGCCAGCAGTTCTCCCAGGGGTTCCTATGGCTACACCTTC.

The gene calls are TRBV29-1 and TRBJ2-1; 7 bases fit TRBD2. The CDR3 has 16 residues. Germline V gives CDR1 SQVTM, CDR2 ANQGSEA. V shed 5 bases and J 0 bases; nucleotides not matched to a gene: 10. CDR3 sequence (DNA): TGCAGCGTTTCGGGGGGTGAGCAAAGCTCCTACAATGAGCAGTTCTTC. The encoded protein is CSVSGGEQSSYNEQFF.

This clone occurred a few times. V gene TRBV14 combines with J gene TRBJ1-2; no clear D. Between the trimmed V and J ends, which lost 2 bases and 5 bases, there was a span of 12 bases. The CDR3 sequence is 14 residues long. Per the germline V gene, CDR1 is SGHDN and CDR2 is FVKESK. Here the CDR3 DNA reads TGTGCCAGCAGCCAATTACGGGGAGGGTATGGCTACACCTTC. It specifies CASSQLRGGYGYTF. Drawing the rest from reference TRBV14 and TRBJ1-2, the complete variable domain is EAGVTQFPSHSVIEKGQTVTLRCDPISGHDNLYWYRRVMGKEIKFLLHFVKESKQDESGMPNNRFLAERTGGTYSTLKVQPAELEDSGVYFCASSQLRGGYGYTFGSGTRLTVV.

The rearrangement joins TRBV28 to TRBJ1-2; the match to TRBD1 covers 7 bases. V was pared by 5 bases and J by 3 bases, with 18 bases of the junction left unmatched. The CDR3 runs 18 residues. The germline V gene encodes CDR1 MDHEN and CDR2 SYDVKM. The CDR3 loop reads CASSPTYPGTALHYGYTF. DNA for the CDR3: TGTGCCAGCAGTCCTACCTACCCCGGGACAGCCCTCCACTATGGCTACACCTTC.

The CDR3 DNA is TGCGCCAGCAGCTTGACAGGGGATGGGCATGAGCAGTTCTTC. It translates to CASSLTGDGHEQFF. The chain couples TRBV5-1 to TRBJ2-1, with 7 bases fitting TRBD1. V was clipped by 1 base and J by 8 bases; unmatched bases: 6. The length of the CDR3 is 14 residues. CDR1 is SGHRS and CDR2 is YFSETQ in the germline V gene.

The chain uses TRBV28 and TRBJ2-1; D is uncertain. Looked up from germline, CDR1 is MDHEN and CDR2 is SYDVKM. Trimming took 4 bases from V and 4 from J, leaving 11 bases between them. The CDR3 has 14 residues. For the CDR3, the DNA is TGTGCCAGCAGTTCGCAGCGCTTATACAATGAGCAGTTCTTC. Its translation is CASSSQRLYNEQFF. The entire variable domain, with the rest obtained from reference TRBV28 and TRBJ2-1, is as follows: DVKVTQSSRYLVKRTGEKVFLECVQDMDHENMFWYRQDPGLGLRLIYFSYDVKMKEKGDIPEGYSVSREKKERFSLILESASTNQTSMYLCASSSQRLYNEQFFGPGTRLTVL.

The CDR3 region has the DNA TGTGCCAGCAGTTATATGGGATCGGGATCTGAAGCTTTCTTT. Its protein is CASSYMGSGSEAFF. The J gene is TRBJ1-1, the V gene TRBV6-5; D unresolved. CDR1 MNHEY and CDR2 SVGAGI come from the germline V gene. The CDR3 extends over 14 amino acids. The ends were cut back, 3 bases at V and 6 bases at J, with 14 bases in the middle.

The DNA of the CDR3 is TGTGCCAGCCGCCACAGGGGGCGATACACCGGGGAGCTGTTTTTT. Residues: CASRHRGRYTGELFF. The chain links TRBV5-6 to TRBJ2-2, with 9 bases fitting TRBD1. V was clipped by 7 bases and J by 3 bases; unmatched bases: 7. There are 15 residues in the CDR3. CDR1 is SGHDT and CDR2 is YYEEEE in the germline V gene.

The chain's CDR3 is CASSPDSISGNTIYF. The CDR3 region has the DNA TGTGCCAGCAGCCCGGACAGTATCTCTGGAAACACCATATATTTT. The chain joins TRBV7-9 to TRBJ1-3; D possibly corresponds to TRBD1 (6 bases). This CDR3 has 15 residues. Trimming took off 5 bases at V and 0 bases at J, with 11 bases between the two ends. Germline CDR1 SEHNR, CDR2 FQNEAQ (reference sequence). The entire variable domain, with the rest obtained from reference TRBV7-9 and TRBJ1-3, is as follows: DTGVSQNPRHKITKRGQNVTFRCDPISEHNRLYWYRQTLGQGPEFLTYFQNEAQLEKSRLLSDRFSAERPKGSFSTLEIQRTEQGDSAMYLCASSPDSISGNTIYFGEGSWLTVV.

The gene calls are TRBV6-5 and TRBJ1-1; TRBD1 aligns across 7 bases. The V segment lost 0 bases and the J segment 3 bases; nucleotides outside the gene matches: 7. Germline V gene sequence: CDR1 MNHEY, CDR2 SVGAGI. The CDR3 totals 16 residues. The CDR3 DNA sequence: TGTGCCAGCAGTTACTCGAGACGACAGGGCCACACTGAAGCTTTCTTT. As protein: CASSYSRRQGHTEAFF.

J is TRBJ1-1 and V is TRBV7-6; D might be TRBD1 (6 bases). CDR1 and CDR2 (germline): SGHVS, FNYEAQ. This CDR3 has 13 amino acids. Trimming removed 5 bases at V and 6 bases at J, with 13 bases between. The CDR3 protein is CASSPQGFAEAFF. The CDR3 DNA follows: TGTGCCAGCAGCCCACAGGGCTTTGCTGAAGCTTTCTTT.

This clone occurred once. V and J are TRBV28 and TRBJ2-1; 10 nucleotides agree with TRBD2. The CDR3 sequence is 15 residues long. From germline, CDR1 is MDHEN and CDR2 SYDVKM. The junction had 4 bases not matched to a gene; V was cut back by 6 bases and J by 2 bases. CDR3 sequence reads: CASRSGTSAYNEQFF. In DNA form, the CDR3 reads TGTGCCAGCAGAAGTGGGACTAGCGCCTACAATGAGCAGTTCTTC.

A single count supports this clone. This rearrangement joins TRBV5-6 to TRBJ2-7; the match to TRBD1 covers 8 bases. Germline CDR1 SGHDT, CDR2 YYEEEE. The J segment lost 2 bases and the V segment lost 2 bases, leaving 6 bases of the junction unmatched. This CDR3 comprises 15 residues. The CDR3 here is CASSFPRQGTYEQYF. The CDR3, as DNA: TGTGCCAGCAGCTTCCCTCGACAGGGGACCTACGAGCAGTACTTC.

Note on this clone: Distinct nucleotide sequences in the sample also encode this CDR3. This rearrangement joins TRBV27 to TRBJ2-1, with a weak D call TRBD2 (6 bases). This CDR3 region has 16 residues. Germline V lookup: CDR1 MNHEY, CDR2 SMNVEV (reference sequence). Trimming cost V 3 bases and J 4 bases, with 16 bases left between them. The CDR3 loop is CASSLGSAGGYNEQFF. The CDR3, as DNA: TGTGCCAGCAGTTTGGGCTCGGCAGGAGGGTACAATGAGCAGTTCTTC.

This clone was seen only a few times. The rearrangement uses TRBV23-1 and TRBJ2-7; 8 positions agree with TRBD1. TRBV23-1 is sorted into the ORF group, with uncertain function. The CDR3 covers 20 residues. Losses at the gene ends were 0 bases for V and 3 bases for J; bases not matched to a gene: 19. CDR3 sequence reads: CASSQSLARGRYSGFYEQYF. In nucleotides, the CDR3 is TGCGCCAGCAGTCAATCGTTGGCCAGGGGGCGTTACAGTGGATTCTACGAGCAGTACTTC.

This chain joins TRBV2 and TRBJ2-5; TRBD1 is a possible D gene (5 bases). Germline CDR1 is SNHLY and CDR2 is FYNNEI. The CDR3 sequence is 16 residues long. With 7 bases removed from V and 2 bases from J, the gap between germline ends came to 20 bases. The CDR3 reads CASTLPGIGVQETQYF. The CDR3 DNA sequence: TGTGCCAGCACCCTGCCAGGGATTGGAGTACAAGAGACCCAGTACTTC.

The chain combines TRBV6-1 with TRBJ1-5; TRBD1 matches at 8 bases. Per the germline V gene, CDR1 is MNHNS and CDR2 is SASEGT. This CDR3 contains 15 residues. With 5 bases clipped from V and 7 bases from J, the junction kept 10 bases outside the gene matches. CDR3 bases: TGTGCCAGCAGTATCCAGGGGGCGGCTGGACAGCCCCAGCATTTT. Protein: CASSIQGAAGQPQHF.

The chain has TRBV18 and TRBJ2-7, with TRBD1 matching 7 bases. J lost 2 bases, V lost 5 bases, and 15 bases had no gene match. From germline, CDR1 is KGHSH and CDR2 LQKENI. The CDR3 spans 17 residues. DNA for the CDR3: TGTGCCAGCTCATTATTAGTCCAGGGGGACAGCGCCTACGAGCAGTACTTC. Encoded protein: CASSLLVQGDSAYEQYF.

The chain uses TRBV19 and TRBJ2-1; D remains unclear. This CDR3 has 15 residues. Trimming pared 5 bases from V and 1 base from J, leaving 12 bases between. Germline V gene data show CDR1 as LNHDA and CDR2 as SQIVND (reference sequence). The CDR3 spells CASSLSTLSYNEQFF. DNA for the CDR3: TGTGCCAGTAGTCTTAGCACCCTTTCCTACAATGAGCAGTTCTTC.

This chain connects TRBV6-5 to TRBJ1-2; no definite D call. Trimming pared 5 bases from V and 8 bases from J, leaving 18 bases between. The germline V gene encodes CDR1 MNHEY and CDR2 SVGAGI. This CDR3 has 14 amino acids. CDR3: CASSDPEGYQGYTF. The CDR3 DNA reads TGTGCCAGCAGTGATCCGGAGGGCTATCAAGGCTACACCTTC.

The chain couples TRBV10-3 to TRBJ1-5, with 7 bases aligning to TRBD1. This CDR3 contains 14 residues. Per germline, CDR1 ENHRY and CDR2 SYGVKD. Germline trimming cut 6 bases from V and 3 bases from J; bases unmatched to any gene: 5. The CDR3 loop is CAIRTGKSNQPQHF. In nucleotides, the CDR3 is TGTGCCATCAGGACAGGGAAATCCAATCAGCCCCAGCATTTT.

The DNA of the CDR3 is TGCGCCAGCAGCTTGGCGGGGACTGGGGCATCCCAGTACTTC. Its translation is CASSLAGTGASQYF. The chain combines TRBV5-1 with TRBJ2-5; D possibly corresponds to TRBD2 (6 bases). The CDR3 is 14 amino acids. Germline V lookup: CDR1 SGHRS, CDR2 YFSETQ. V dropped 0 bases and J dropped 9 bases, with 15 bases sitting between them.

This chain connects TRBV5-4 to TRBJ1-2; TRBD1 aligns across 8 bases. V was pared by 0 bases and J by 4 bases, with 8 bases of the junction left unmatched. CDR3 size: 16 residues. Germline V gene sequence: CDR1 SGHNT, CDR2 YYREEE (reference sequence). The CDR3 region is CASSLEGDRGIYGYTF. DNA for the CDR3: TGTGCCAGCAGCTTGGAAGGCGACAGGGGCATCTATGGCTACACCTTC.